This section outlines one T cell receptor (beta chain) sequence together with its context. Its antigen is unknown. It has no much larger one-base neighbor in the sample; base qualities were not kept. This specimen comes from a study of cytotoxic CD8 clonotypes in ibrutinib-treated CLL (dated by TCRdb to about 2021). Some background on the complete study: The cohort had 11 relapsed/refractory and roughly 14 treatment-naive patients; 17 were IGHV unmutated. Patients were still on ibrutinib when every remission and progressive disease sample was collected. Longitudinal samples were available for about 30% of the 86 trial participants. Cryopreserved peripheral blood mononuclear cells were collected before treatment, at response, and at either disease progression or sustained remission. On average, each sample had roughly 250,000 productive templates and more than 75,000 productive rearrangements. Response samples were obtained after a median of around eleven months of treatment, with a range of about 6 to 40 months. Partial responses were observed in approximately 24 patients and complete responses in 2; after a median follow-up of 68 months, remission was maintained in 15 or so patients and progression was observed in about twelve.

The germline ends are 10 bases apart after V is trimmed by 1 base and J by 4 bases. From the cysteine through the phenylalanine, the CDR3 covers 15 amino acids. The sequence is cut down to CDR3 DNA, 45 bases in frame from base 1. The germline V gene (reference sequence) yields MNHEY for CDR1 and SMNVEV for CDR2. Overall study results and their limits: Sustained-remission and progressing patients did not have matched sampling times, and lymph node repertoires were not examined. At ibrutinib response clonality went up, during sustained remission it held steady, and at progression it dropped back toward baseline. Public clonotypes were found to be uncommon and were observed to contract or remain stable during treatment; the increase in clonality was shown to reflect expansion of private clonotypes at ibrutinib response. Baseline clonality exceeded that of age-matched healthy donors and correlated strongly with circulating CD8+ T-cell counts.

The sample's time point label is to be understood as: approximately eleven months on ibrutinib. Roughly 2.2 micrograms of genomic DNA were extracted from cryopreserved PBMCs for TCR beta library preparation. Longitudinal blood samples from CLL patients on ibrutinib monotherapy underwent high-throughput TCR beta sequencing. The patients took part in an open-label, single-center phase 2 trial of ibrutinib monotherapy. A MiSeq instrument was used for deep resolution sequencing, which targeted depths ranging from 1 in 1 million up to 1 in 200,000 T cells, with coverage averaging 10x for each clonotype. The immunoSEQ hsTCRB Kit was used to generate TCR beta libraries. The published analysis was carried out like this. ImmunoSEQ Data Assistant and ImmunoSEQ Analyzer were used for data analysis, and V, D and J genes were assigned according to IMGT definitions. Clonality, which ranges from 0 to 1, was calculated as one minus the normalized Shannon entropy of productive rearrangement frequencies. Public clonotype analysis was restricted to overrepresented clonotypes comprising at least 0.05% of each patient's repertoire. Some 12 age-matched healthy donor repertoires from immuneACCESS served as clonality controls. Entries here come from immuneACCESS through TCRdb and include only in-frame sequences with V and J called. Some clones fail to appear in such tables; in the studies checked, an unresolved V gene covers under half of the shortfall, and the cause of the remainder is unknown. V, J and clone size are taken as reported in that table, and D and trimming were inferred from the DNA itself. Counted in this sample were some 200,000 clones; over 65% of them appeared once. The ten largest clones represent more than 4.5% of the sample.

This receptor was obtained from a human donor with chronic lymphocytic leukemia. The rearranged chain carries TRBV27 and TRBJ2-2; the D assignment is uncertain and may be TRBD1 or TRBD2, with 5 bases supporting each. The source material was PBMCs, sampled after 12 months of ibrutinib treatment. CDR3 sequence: CASSLLWGSTGELFF. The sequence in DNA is TGTGCCAGCAGTTTATTATGGGGGTCCACCGGGGAGCTGTTTTTT.